The 22 T cell receptor beta chains below come from one sample, sequenced in a study of OX40 agonist ivuxolimab in advanced cancers. TCRdb's copy holds only in-frame clones and misses some; the assay was immunoSEQ multiplex PCR. The sample lists about 72,000 clones, under 85% occurring once. The input for sequencing was CD4+ or CD8+ T cells sorted from blood, taken in a trial of the OX40 agonist ivuxolimab. The receptors come from an adult with an advanced solid tumor such as melanoma, head and neck, liver or kidney cancer.

This clone appeared a single time. The chain links TRBV2 to TRBJ2-7; 7 positions agree with TRBD2. The germline CDR1 and CDR2 sequences are SNHLY and FYNNEI. Germline trimming cut 6 bases from V and 0 bases from J; bases unmatched to any gene: 2. The CDR3 extends over 13 amino acids. CDR3 DNA sequence: TGTGCCAGCAGCGGGGACTACTCCTACGAGCAGTACTTC. This sequence encodes CASSGDYSYEQYF.

The genes are TRBV5-4 and TRBJ1-2; 9 nucleotides agree with TRBD1. Per germline, CDR1 SGHNT and CDR2 YYREEE (reference sequence). J gave up 8 bases and V 6 bases, and 14 bases lay outside the gene matches. The CDR3 length is 15 residues. CDR3 sequence reads: CASTSPGDRVFGYTF. The CDR3 bases are TGTGCCAGCACCTCGCCCGGGGACAGGGTGTTCGGCTACACCTTC.

V and J are TRBV6-1 and TRBJ2-5; no clear D gene. Trimming removed 7 bases from V and 4 bases from J, with 10 bases in between. Germline CDR1 and CDR2: MNHNS and SASEGT. The CDR3 totals 12 residues. The CDR3 sequence is CASMPGLETQYF. CDR3 sequence (DNA): TGTGCCAGCATGCCTGGCTTAGAGACCCAGTACTTC.

This sequence joins TRBV18 and TRBJ2-7; TRBD1 might be the D (6 bases). The germline V gene has CDR1 KGHSH and CDR2 LQKENI. Trimming stripped 3 bases from V and 0 bases from J, with 12 bases between. The CDR3 consists of 15 residues. CDR3 sequence (DNA): TGTGCCAGCTCACCCCTCCGGGACACCTCCTACGAGCAGTACTTC. Its protein is CASSPLRDTSYEQYF.

V and J are TRBV28 and TRBJ1-4; D is ambiguous. Germline assignment: CDR1 MDHEN and CDR2 SYDVKM. The CDR3 loop spans 14 amino acids. V lost 5 bases and J 5 bases, leaving 12 bases between the germline ends. This CDR3 is CASSAGSRNEKLFF. In nucleotides, the CDR3 is TGTGCCAGCAGTGCCGGGAGCCGCAATGAAAAACTGTTTTTT.

The chain joins TRBV5-1 to TRBJ2-7; the match to TRBD2 covers 9 bases. The V gene's germline CDR1 is SGHRS and CDR2 YFSETQ. This CDR3 has 16 amino acids. The V gene end was trimmed by 3 bases and the J gene end by 0 bases; junction bases not matched to a gene: 7. CDR3 protein: CASSSLAGMSSYEQYF. The CDR3 coding sequence is TGCGCCAGCAGCTCGCTAGCGGGAATGAGCTCCTACGAGCAGTACTTC.

Written as DNA, the CDR3 is TGTGCCAGCAGTTCTTTTGGGTTGGGCACTGAAGCTTTCTTT. Translation gives CASSSFGLGTEAFF. This rearrangement joins TRBV28 to TRBJ1-1; D remains unclear. This CDR3 contains 14 residues. Germline V CDR1 and CDR2: MDHEN, SYDVKM. V lost 4 bases to trimming and J lost 4 bases, with 13 bases between them. Variable domain in full (rest from reference TRBV28 and TRBJ1-1): DVKVTQSSRYLVKRTGEKVFLECVQDMDHENMFWYRQDPGLGLRLIYFSYDVKMKEKGDIPEGYSVSREKKERFSLILESASTNQTSMYLCASSSFGLGTEAFFGQGTRLTVV.

The chain is built from TRBV28 and TRBJ2-7; the D call may be TRBD1 or TRBD2 (5 bases each). The CDR3 sequence is 11 residues long. Germline-derived CDR1 and CDR2 are MDHEN and SYDVKM. V was cut by 4 bases and J by 12 bases, with 13 bases left in between. This chain's CDR3 is CASSSGHTRYF. CDR3 coding DNA: TGTGCCAGCAGTTCTGGACACACTAGGTACTTC.

CDR3 sequence reads: CASSPTQGIGETQYF. As DNA, the CDR3 is TGTGCCAGCAGTCCAACGCAGGGAATCGGGGAGACCCAGTACTTC. The chain combines TRBV6-5 with TRBJ2-5, with a tentative D call TRBD1 (5 bases). The V end lost 5 bases, the J end lost 5 bases, and 18 bases lay between the germline ends. Germline values: CDR1 MNHEY, CDR2 SVGAGI. The CDR3 totals 15 residues.

V is TRBV29-1 and J is TRBJ2-2; a possible D gene is TRBD1 (6 bases). The CDR3 sequence is 16 residues long. Germline V gene data show CDR1 as SQVTM and CDR2 as ANQGSEA. V lost 1 base to trimming and J lost 3 bases, with 15 bases between them. The CDR3 DNA is TGCAGCGTTGAAGGCCATGCGACAGGAGACACCGGGGAGCTGTTTTTT. Amino acid sequence: CSVEGHATGDTGELFF.

V and J are TRBV5-1 and TRBJ2-3, with 10 nucleotides matching TRBD1. This CDR3 comprises 15 residues. Germline lookup yields CDR1 SGHRS and CDR2 YFSETQ. V was pared by 5 bases and J by 4 bases, with 7 bases of the junction left unmatched. The CDR3 DNA reads as TGCGCCAGCAGTACGGGACAGGGGTGGGCAGATACGCAGTATTTT. Translating it yields CASSTGQGWADTQYF.

The chain recombines TRBV19 with TRBJ2-2; possibly TRBD1 for D (6 bases). Germline CDR1 LNHDA, CDR2 SQIVND (reference sequence). V gave up 3 bases and J gave up 6 bases, with 8 bases separating them. The CDR3 is 13 amino acids. The DNA of the CDR3 is TGTGCCAGTAGTATCGGACAGCCCGGGGAGCTGTTTTTT. Encoded protein: CASSIGQPGELFF.

V gene TRBV19 combines with J gene TRBJ2-2; 9 bases line up with TRBD2. Germline V gene sequence: CDR1 LNHDA, CDR2 SQIVND (reference sequence). The junction had 12 bases not matched to a gene; V was cut back by 6 bases and J by 7 bases. The length of the CDR3 is 16 residues. DNA for the CDR3: TGTGCCAGTAGCCCCCCGGCTAGCGGGAATGTCGGGGAGCTGTTTTTT. Residues: CASSPPASGNVGELFF.

This clone occurred once. The J gene is TRBJ2-5, the V gene TRBV5-6, with 12 bases lining up with TRBD2. CDR1 is SGHDT and CDR2 is YYEEEE in the germline V gene. CDR3 size: 15 residues. Germline trimming cut 5 bases from V and 0 bases from J; bases unmatched to any gene: 2. For the CDR3, the DNA is TGTGCCAGCAGTGGGACTAGCGGGTACCAAGAGACCCAGTACTTC. Its translation: CASSGTSGYQETQYF.

The chain recombines TRBV18 with TRBJ1-2; D possibly corresponds to TRBD1 (5 bases). Germline V gives CDR1 KGHSH, CDR2 LQKENI. Trimming pared 2 bases from V and 1 base from J, leaving 23 bases between. CDR3 length: 19 amino acids. The CDR3 nucleotides read TGTGCCAGCTCACCATTCATCCAGGGCTCCCCTCGGGGTAACTATGGCTACACCTTC. Translating it yields CASSPFIQGSPRGNYGYTF.

There are a few counts of this clone. This sequence joins TRBV7-2 and TRBJ2-3, with D perhaps matching TRBD2 (5 bases). The ends were cut back, 5 bases at V and 1 base at J, with 13 bases in the middle. The CDR3 sequence is 15 residues long. Germline CDR1 SGHTA, CDR2 FQGNSA. Written as DNA, the CDR3 is TGTGCCAGCAGCCCGGGCGGGTTTGGCACAGATACGCAGTATTTT. Translating it yields CASSPGGFGTDTQYF.

This clone was detected only once. The V call is TRBV18, the J call TRBJ2-6; 7 positions match TRBD1. The length of the CDR3 is 16 residues. Unmatched junction bases numbered 3, after V lost 2 bases and J lost 2 bases. Germline CDR1 reads KGHSH; CDR2 reads LQKENI. This CDR3 reads CASSPFDRAGANVLTF. DNA for the CDR3: TGTGCCAGCTCACCATTCGACAGGGCTGGGGCCAACGTCCTGACTTTC.

The chain combines TRBV18 with TRBJ1-6; 7 bases align to TRBD1. The CDR3 is 15 amino acids. V trimming: 4 bases; J trimming: 5 bases; junction bases outside the gene matches: 5. Per the germline V gene, CDR1 is KGHSH and CDR2 is LQKENI. CDR3 protein: CASSLGQANNSPLHF. CDR3 nucleotides: TGTGCCAGCTCACTCGGACAGGCCAATAATTCACCCCTCCACTTT.

The chain recombines TRBV6-6 with TRBJ1-5, with 7 bases fitting TRBD1. The CDR3 totals 14 residues. Losses at the gene ends were 2 bases for V and 5 bases for J; bases not matched to a gene: 3. Germline CDR1 is MNHNY and CDR2 is SVGAGI (reference sequence). The CDR3 DNA sequence: TGTGCCAGCAGTTACAGGGGGCGCGATCAGCCCCAGCATTTT. This gives the protein CASSYRGRDQPQHF.

The chain joins TRBV7-2 to TRBJ2-7; 8 bases align to TRBD2. Germline trimming cut 5 bases from V and 4 bases from J; bases unmatched to any gene: 7. This CDR3 has 14 amino acids. The germline V gene encodes CDR1 SGHTA and CDR2 FQGNSA. The CDR3 nucleotides read TGTGCCAGCAGCCCGGGGGGGGCCTCATACGAGCAGTACTTC. The encoded protein is CASSPGGASYEQYF.

The chain couples TRBV7-9 to TRBJ1-4; TRBD1 agrees at 7 bases. CDR1 is SEHNR, CDR2 FQNEAQ, per germline (reference sequence). The CDR3 loop spans 11 amino acids. The ends lost 9 bases at V and 8 bases at J; junction bases unmatched: 3. CDR3 coding DNA: TGTGCCAGTGGGACAGTGGAAAAACTGTTTTTT. Residues: CASGTVEKLFF.

V is TRBV7-7 and J is TRBJ2-5; the D gene could be TRBD1 or TRBD2 (6 bases each). The germline V gene has CDR1 SSHAT and CDR2 FNYEAQ (reference sequence). V was shortened by 1 base and J by 5 bases, with 20 bases between the two germline ends. CDR3 size: 17 residues. In nucleotides, the CDR3 is TGTGCCAGCAGCTTAGAGGGGGGCCTAGGTTTTCGCGAGACCCAGTACTTC. This sequence encodes CASSLEGGLGFRETQYF.